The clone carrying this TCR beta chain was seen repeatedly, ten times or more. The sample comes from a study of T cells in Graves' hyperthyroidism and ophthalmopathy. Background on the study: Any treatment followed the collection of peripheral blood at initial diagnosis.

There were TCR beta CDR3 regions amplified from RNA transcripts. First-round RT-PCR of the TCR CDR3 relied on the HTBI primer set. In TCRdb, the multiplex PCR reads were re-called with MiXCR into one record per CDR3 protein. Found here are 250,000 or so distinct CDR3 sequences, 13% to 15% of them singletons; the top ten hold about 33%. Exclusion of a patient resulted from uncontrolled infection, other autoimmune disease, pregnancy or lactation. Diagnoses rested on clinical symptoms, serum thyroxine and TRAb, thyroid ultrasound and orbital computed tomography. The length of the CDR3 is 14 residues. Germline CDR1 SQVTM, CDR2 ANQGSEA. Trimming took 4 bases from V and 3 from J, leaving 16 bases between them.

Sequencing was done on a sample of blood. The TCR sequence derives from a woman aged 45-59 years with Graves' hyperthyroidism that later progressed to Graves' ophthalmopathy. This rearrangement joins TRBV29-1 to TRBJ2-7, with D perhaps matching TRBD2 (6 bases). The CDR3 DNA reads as TGCAGCGTTGCCCCTAGGCGGGGAGGCTACGAGCAGTACTTC. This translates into CSVAPRRGGYEQYF.